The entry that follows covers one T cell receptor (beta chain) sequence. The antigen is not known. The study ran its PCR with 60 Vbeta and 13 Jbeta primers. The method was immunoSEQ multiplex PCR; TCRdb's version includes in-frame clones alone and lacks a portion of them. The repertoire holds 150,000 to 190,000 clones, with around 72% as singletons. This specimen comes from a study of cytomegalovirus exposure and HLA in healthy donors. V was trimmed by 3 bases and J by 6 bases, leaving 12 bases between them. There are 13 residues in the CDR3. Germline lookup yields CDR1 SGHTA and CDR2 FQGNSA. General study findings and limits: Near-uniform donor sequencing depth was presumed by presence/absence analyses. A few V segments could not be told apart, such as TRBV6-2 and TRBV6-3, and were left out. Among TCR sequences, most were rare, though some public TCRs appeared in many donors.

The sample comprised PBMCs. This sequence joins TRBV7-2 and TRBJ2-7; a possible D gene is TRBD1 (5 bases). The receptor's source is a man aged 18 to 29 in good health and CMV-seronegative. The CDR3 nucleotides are TGTGCCAGCAGCTTTGTCAGGGTCGGCGAGCAGTACTTC. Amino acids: CASSFVRVGEQYF.